These 30 T cell receptor beta chains were sequenced from one sample in a study of T cell changes during pregnancy in multiple sclerosis (dated by TCRdb to the late 2010s). The receptor library was made with the immunoSEQ multiplex PCR assay. TCRdb limited this immuneACCESS table to in-frame rearrangements with V and J called. A share of clones is missing; checked studies link under half to unresolved V genes, and the rest is unexplained. The sample table records approximately 43,000 clones; around 95% of these occur just once. The top ten constitute 3.5% to 5% of the sample. The sequencing used CD8+ T cells from peripheral blood mononuclear cells, collected after pregnancy. All receptors come from a female donor with multiple sclerosis, enrolled in a pregnancy study.

J is TRBJ2-1 and V is TRBV15, with 9 positions matching TRBD1. The CDR3 extends over 15 amino acids. The V gene end was trimmed by 5 bases and the J gene end by 8 bases; junction bases not matched to a gene: 10. Germline loops: CDR1 LNHNV, CDR2 YYDKDF (reference sequence). In DNA form, the CDR3 reads TGTGCCACCAGCCCCACCCGGACAGGGGATTATGAGCAGTTCTTC. Its translation is CATSPTRTGDYEQFF.

In regard to this clone: Additional DNA sequences in this sample encode the identical CDR3. The chain has TRBV19 and TRBJ1-1, with unresolved D. Germline lookup yields CDR1 LNHDA and CDR2 SQIVND (reference sequence). V was shortened by 3 bases and J by 0 bases, with 5 bases between the two germline ends. The CDR3 runs 13 residues. The CDR3, as DNA: TGTGCCAGTAGTATCGGAGTGAACACTGAAGCTTTCTTT. Amino acids: CASSIGVNTEAFF.

The CDR3 reads CASRWDSSYEQYF. CDR3 in DNA: TGCGCCAGCCGCTGGGACAGCTCCTACGAGCAGTACTTC. The chain combines TRBV5-1 with TRBJ2-7; the match to TRBD1 covers 7 bases. V lost 7 bases and J lost 0; bases outside the gene matches: 4. Per germline, CDR1 SGHRS and CDR2 YFSETQ. The CDR3 extends over 13 amino acids.

About this clone: One end of the junction varies from germline; a read error may be responsible. The V gene is TRBV4-1, the J gene TRBJ2-5, with unresolved D. The CDR3 runs to 16 residues. Germline V gene lookup returns CDR1 MGHRA and CDR2 YSYEKL. The CDR3 loop reads CASSQGYRSSQEAQYF. CDR3 sequence (DNA): TGCGCCAGCAGCCAAGGGTACCGCAGTTCACAAGAGGCCCAGTACTTC.

This sequence joins TRBV7-8 and TRBJ2-7; tentative D call: TRBD2 (6 bases). Trimming removed 1 base from V and 2 bases from J, with 15 bases in between. Per the germline V gene, CDR1 is SGHVS and CDR2 is FQNEAQ. The CDR3 runs 16 residues. CDR3 nucleotides: TGTGCCAGCAGCTTAGGCCTAGGTAGCGGCCCCTACGAGCAGTACTTC. This codes for CASSLGLGSGPYEQYF.

V gene TRBV5-1 combines with J gene TRBJ2-2, with D hard to call. Germline V lookup: CDR1 SGHRS, CDR2 YFSETQ. The CDR3 has 14 residues. V was cut by 0 bases and J by 2 bases, with 5 bases left in between. The CDR3 is CASSLGHNTGELFF. CDR3 in DNA: TGCGCCAGCAGCTTGGGACATAACACCGGGGAGCTGTTTTTT.

This clone was observed once. The gene calls are TRBV4-1 and TRBJ1-5; the D is unclear. This CDR3 has 14 residues. Trimming took off 1 base at V and 4 bases at J, with 8 bases between the two ends. Germline CDR1 reads MGHRA; CDR2 reads YSYEKL. CDR3 sequence reads: CASSQGGINQPQHF. CDR3 nucleotides: TGCGCCAGCAGCCAAGGAGGGATAAATCAGCCCCAGCATTTT.

The chain recombines TRBV7-9 with TRBJ2-1; 12 bases are shared with TRBD2. Trimming took 10 bases from V and 7 from J; bases not matched to a gene: 8. The germline V gene encodes CDR1 SEHNR and CDR2 FQNEAQ (reference sequence). The CDR3 runs 14 residues. The CDR3 sequence: CAIELAGGSNEQFF. For the CDR3, the DNA is TGTGCCATCGAACTAGCGGGAGGAAGTAATGAGCAGTTCTTC. Filled out from reference TRBV7-9 and TRBJ2-1, the complete variable domain reads DTGVSQNPRHKITKRGQNVTFRCDPISEHNRLYWYRQTLGQGPEFLTYFQNEAQLEKSRLLSDRFSAERPKGSFSTLEIQRTEQGDSAMYLCAIELAGGSNEQFFGPGTRLTVL.

This chain links TRBV19 with TRBJ2-1, with 14 bases aligning to TRBD2. Trimming removed 7 bases from V and 5 bases from J; junction bases left unmatched: 16. CDR3 length: 19 amino acids. The germline V gene has CDR1 LNHDA and CDR2 SQIVND (reference sequence). The CDR3 region is CASTTDFPGLAGDNNEQFF. DNA for the CDR3: TGTGCCAGTACCACTGACTTTCCGGGACTAGCGGGGGACAACAATGAGCAGTTCTTC.

The J gene is TRBJ1-4, the V gene TRBV6-5; D remains unclear. Trimming cost V 0 bases and J 6 bases, with 14 bases left between them. Germline CDR1 is MNHEY and CDR2 is SVGAGI. The CDR3 spans 16 residues. CDR3 bases: TGTGCCAGCAGTTACTCGTTGGTAGGCCGGGATGAAAAACTGTTTTTT. It yields the protein CASSYSLVGRDEKLFF.

J is TRBJ1-1 and V is TRBV7-6, with 7 bases matching TRBD1. The CDR3 consists of 15 residues. Germline-derived CDR1 and CDR2 are SGHVS and FNYEAQ. The ends lost 4 bases at V and 3 bases at J; junction bases unmatched: 8. This CDR3 reads CASSSLSQGDTEAFF. CDR3 nucleotides: TGTGCCAGCAGCTCCCTATCTCAGGGGGACACTGAAGCTTTCTTT.

This clone was picked up one time. V gene TRBV27 combines with J gene TRBJ2-5; 9 positions agree with TRBD1. With 5 bases clipped from V and 5 bases from J, the junction kept 9 bases outside the gene matches. The germline gives CDR1 MNHEY, CDR2 SMNVEV (reference sequence). The CDR3 has 15 amino acids. This chain's CDR3 is CASSQQTGGGETQYF. The CDR3 DNA sequence: TGTGCCAGCAGTCAACAGACAGGGGGTGGGGAGACCCAGTACTTC.

V and J are TRBV30 and TRBJ2-4; 7 bases map to TRBD1. The ends lost 4 bases at V and 7 bases at J; junction bases unmatched: 13. The CDR3 has 15 residues. Germline CDR1 GTSNPN, CDR2 SVGIG (reference sequence). The CDR3 protein is CAWTSSTGAWNIQYF. CDR3 in DNA: TGTGCCTGGACCTCGTCTACAGGGGCGTGGAACATTCAGTACTTC.

The chain uses TRBV10-3 and TRBJ2-7, with 8 bases fitting TRBD1. CDR3 size: 13 residues. V gave up 2 bases and J gave up 3 bases; unmatched junction bases: 0. Germline lookup yields CDR1 ENHRY and CDR2 SYGVKD. The CDR3, as DNA: TGTGCCATCAGTGAGGGACAGGGCTACGAGCAGTACTTC. Its protein product is CAISEGQGYEQYF.

The gene calls are TRBV7-9 and TRBJ2-7; 9 bases fit TRBD1. Trimming took 5 bases from V and 2 from J; bases not matched to a gene: 13. CDR1 is SEHNR and CDR2 is FQNEAQ in the germline V gene (reference sequence). There are 17 residues in the CDR3. The CDR3 DNA reads TGTGCCAGCAGCCCAAACCCCGGGACAGGGCTTACCTACGAGCAGTACTTC. Translating gives CASSPNPGTGLTYEQYF.

The chain couples TRBV7-9 to TRBJ1-1; tentatively, D is TRBD1 (6 bases). The CDR3 loop spans 15 amino acids. Germline V gene lookup returns CDR1 SEHNR and CDR2 FQNEAQ (reference sequence). V dropped 5 bases and J dropped 3 bases, with 16 bases sitting between them. This CDR3 reads CASSHVGGTDTEAFF. In DNA form, the CDR3 reads TGTGCCAGCAGCCACGTAGGGGGAACGGACACTGAAGCTTTCTTT.

The chain joins TRBV4-3 to TRBJ1-2; 10 nucleotides align to TRBD1. CDR3 length: 15 residues. Per germline, CDR1 LGHNA and CDR2 YSLEER. V dropped 2 bases and J dropped 4; count of bases not matched to a gene: 4. As DNA, the CDR3 is TGCGCCAGCAGCCAATCGACAGGGGGCTTCTATGGCTACACCTTC. This gives the protein CASSQSTGGFYGYTF.

The chain uses TRBV6-1 and TRBJ1-1; possibly TRBD1 for D (6 bases). Trimming took 6 bases from V and 11 from J, leaving 16 bases between them. From germline, CDR1 is MNHNS and CDR2 SASEGT. The length of the CDR3 is 12 residues. The CDR3 nucleotides are TGTGCCAGCAGCCAAGGGACAAATTCGGCTTTCTTT. It is translated as CASSQGTNSAFF.

This chain connects TRBV27 to TRBJ1-1; no definite D call. Germline lookup yields CDR1 MNHEY and CDR2 SMNVEV (reference sequence). Deletions cut 5 bases from V and 1 base from J, with 8 bases between. This CDR3 region has 13 residues. Here the CDR3 reads CASSISWNTEAFF. The CDR3 DNA is TGTGCCAGCAGTATTTCGTGGAACACTGAAGCTTTCTTT.

This clone occurred a few times. The genes are TRBV27 and TRBJ1-1; D might be TRBD1 (5 bases). The CDR3 is made up of 13 amino acids. V was cut by 4 bases and J by 2 bases, with 8 bases left in between. Germline values: CDR1 MNHEY, CDR2 SMNVEV (reference sequence). Here the CDR3 DNA reads TGTGCCAGCAGTTGGGGGGTAAACACTGAAGCTTTCTTT. Amino acid sequence: CASSWGVNTEAFF.

This sequence joins TRBV6-5 and TRBJ1-2; the match to TRBD1 covers 7 bases. V lost 4 bases and J lost 3; bases outside the gene matches: 8. Germline CDR1 is MNHEY and CDR2 is SVGAGI. The CDR3 sequence is 15 residues long. The CDR3 nucleotides read TGTGCCAGCAGTTCGCCCTACCAGGGGGACTATGGCTACACCTTC. Translating it yields CASSSPYQGDYGYTF.

This clone was observed a single time. This chain links TRBV2 with TRBJ1-6; D gene uncertain. V lost 6 bases and J 1 base, leaving 10 bases between the germline ends. Germline V CDR1 and CDR2: SNHLY, FYNNEI. The CDR3 covers 15 residues. The CDR3 here is CASREDFSYNSPLHF. The CDR3 DNA sequence: TGTGCCAGCAGAGAGGATTTTTCCTATAATTCACCCCTCCACTTT.

This clone was seen only a few times. The V gene is TRBV15, the J gene TRBJ2-3, with a possible D match to TRBD2 (7 bases). The germline CDR1 and CDR2 sequences are LNHNV and YYDKDF (reference sequence). This CDR3 has 14 amino acids. Trimming stripped 5 bases from V and 7 bases from J, with 16 bases between. DNA of the CDR3: TGTGCCACCAGCCTCTACCGGGGGGCCAATACGCAGTATTTT. Its translation is CATSLYRGANTQYF.

The chain joins TRBV5-1 to TRBJ2-5, with TRBD1 identical over 8 bases. Germline CDR1 SGHRS, CDR2 YFSETQ. Trimming removed 5 bases from V and 5 bases from J; junction bases left unmatched: 5. The CDR3 runs to 13 residues. The CDR3: CASRTGDMETQYF. For the CDR3, the DNA is TGCGCCAGCAGGACAGGGGATATGGAGACCCAGTACTTC. The full variable domain, with the rest looked up from reference TRBV5-1 and TRBJ2-5, is KAGVTQTPRYLIKTRGQQVTLSCSPISGHRSVSWYQQTPGQGLQFLFEYFSETQRNKGNFPGRFSGRQFSNSRSEMNVSTLELGDSALYLCASRTGDMETQYFGPGTRLLVL.

The chain recombines TRBV28 with TRBJ2-3, with D hard to call. V lost 5 bases to trimming and J lost 1 base, with 10 bases between them. Germline CDR1 reads MDHEN; CDR2 reads SYDVKM. There are 14 residues in the CDR3. CDR3: CASSPRSGTDTQYF. The CDR3 DNA sequence: TGTGCCAGCAGTCCCCGCAGCGGCACAGATACGCAGTATTTT. Drawing the rest from reference TRBV28 and TRBJ2-3, the complete variable domain is DVKVTQSSRYLVKRTGEKVFLECVQDMDHENMFWYRQDPGLGLRLIYFSYDVKMKEKGDIPEGYSVSREKKERFSLILESASTNQTSMYLCASSPRSGTDTQYFGPGTRLTVL.

This clone came up a few times. CDR3 region: CASSSWDSIYGYTF. Written as DNA, the CDR3 is TGTGCCAGCAGCTCCTGGGACAGCATCTATGGCTACACCTTC. The gene calls are TRBV5-4 and TRBJ1-2, with TRBD1 matching over 7 bases. Trimming at V came to 3 bases and at J to 4 bases, leaving 6 bases not matched to a gene. This CDR3 is built from 14 residues. The germline CDR1 and CDR2 sequences are SGHNT and YYREEE (reference sequence).

The J gene is TRBJ1-2, the V gene TRBV7-9; 9 nucleotides match TRBD1. Germline loops: CDR1 SEHNR, CDR2 FQNEAQ (reference sequence). The CDR3 totals 15 residues. V lost 4 bases, J lost 4 bases, and 7 bases stayed unmatched. CDR3 coding DNA: TGTGCCAGCAGCTCATCCGGGACAGGGATCTATGGCTACACCTTC. Its translation: CASSSSGTGIYGYTF.

This chain joins TRBV5-4 and TRBJ2-7, with 9 positions matching TRBD2. J was trimmed by 5 bases and V by 5 bases; bases with no gene match: 20. CDR3 length: 18 residues. Germline values: CDR1 SGHNT, CDR2 YYREEE (reference sequence). The CDR3 bases are TGTGCCAGCAGGCAAGACCAGGCTACCTCGGGACTAGCCGACGAGCAGTACTTC. It specifies CASRQDQATSGLADEQYF.

V usage is TRBV7-9 and J usage is TRBJ2-1; 15 nucleotides align to TRBD2. The CDR3 is 17 residues long. V dropped 8 bases and J dropped 6; count of bases not matched to a gene: 11. CDR1 and CDR2 from the germline V gene are SEHNR and FQNEAQ (reference sequence). CDR3 protein: CASPSTGLAGGLNEQFF. The CDR3, as DNA: TGTGCCAGCCCCTCCACTGGACTAGCGGGGGGGCTCAATGAGCAGTTCTTC.

This clone was recorded once. This chain links TRBV9 with TRBJ1-2; the match to TRBD1 covers 7 bases. Trimming cost V 0 bases and J 3 bases; bases outside gene matches: 5. CDR1 SGDLS and CDR2 YYNGEE come from the germline V gene. CDR3 length: 15 residues. The CDR3 here is CASSVATTGHYGYTF. The DNA of the CDR3 is TGTGCCAGCAGCGTAGCGACGACAGGGCACTATGGCTACACCTTC.